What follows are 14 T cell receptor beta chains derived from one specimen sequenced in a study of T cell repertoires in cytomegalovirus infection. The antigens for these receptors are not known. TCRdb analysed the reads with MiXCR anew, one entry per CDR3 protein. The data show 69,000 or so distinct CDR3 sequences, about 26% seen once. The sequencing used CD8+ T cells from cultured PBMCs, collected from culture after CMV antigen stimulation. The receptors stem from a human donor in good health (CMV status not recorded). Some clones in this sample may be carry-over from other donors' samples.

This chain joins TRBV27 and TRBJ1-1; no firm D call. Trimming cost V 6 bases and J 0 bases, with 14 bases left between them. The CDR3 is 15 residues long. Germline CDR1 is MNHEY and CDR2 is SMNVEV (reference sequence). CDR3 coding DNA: TGTGCCAGCAGGCCCCCACGGATCATGAACACTGAAGCTTTCTTT. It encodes CASRPPRIMNTEAFF.

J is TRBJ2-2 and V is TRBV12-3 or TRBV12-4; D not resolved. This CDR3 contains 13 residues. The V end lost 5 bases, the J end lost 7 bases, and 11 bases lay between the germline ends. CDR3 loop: CASSEVLGGELFF. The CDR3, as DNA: TGTGCCAGCAGTGAGGTCCTCGGCGGGGAGCTGTTTTTT.

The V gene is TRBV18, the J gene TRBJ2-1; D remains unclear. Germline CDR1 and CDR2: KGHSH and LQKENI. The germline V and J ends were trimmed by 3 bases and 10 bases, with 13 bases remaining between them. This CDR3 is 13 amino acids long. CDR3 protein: CASSPTGPEEQFF. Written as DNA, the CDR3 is TGTGCCAGCTCACCGACGGGCCCAGAGGAGCAGTTCTTC. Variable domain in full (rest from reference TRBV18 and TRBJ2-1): NAGVMQNPRHLVRRRGQEARLRCSPMKGHSHVYWYRQLPEEGLKFMVYLQKENIIDESGMPKERFSAEFPKEGPSILRIQQVVRGDSAAYFCASSPTGPEEQFFGPGTRLTVL.

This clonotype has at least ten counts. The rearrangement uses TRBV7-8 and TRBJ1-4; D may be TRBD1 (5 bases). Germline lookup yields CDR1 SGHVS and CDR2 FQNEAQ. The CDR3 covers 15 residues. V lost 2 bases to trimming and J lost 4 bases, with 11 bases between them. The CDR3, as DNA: TGTGCCAGCAGCTTAACGACAGATCTTAATGAAAAACTGTTTTTT. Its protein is CASSLTTDLNEKLFF.

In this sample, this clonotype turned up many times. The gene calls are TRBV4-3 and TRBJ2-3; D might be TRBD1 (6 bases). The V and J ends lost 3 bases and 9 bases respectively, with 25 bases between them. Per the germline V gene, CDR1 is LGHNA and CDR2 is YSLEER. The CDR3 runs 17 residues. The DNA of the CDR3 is TGCGCCAGCAGCCACTCATCCACGGGGACAACCGTGACCACGCAGTATTTT. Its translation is CASSHSSTGTTVTTQYF.

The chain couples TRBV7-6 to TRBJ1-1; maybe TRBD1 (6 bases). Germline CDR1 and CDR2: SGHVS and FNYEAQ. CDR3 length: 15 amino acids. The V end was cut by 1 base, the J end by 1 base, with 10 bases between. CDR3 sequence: CASSLDAGANTEAFF. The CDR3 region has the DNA TGTGCCAGCAGCTTAGATGCGGGGGCGAACACTGAAGCTTTCTTT.

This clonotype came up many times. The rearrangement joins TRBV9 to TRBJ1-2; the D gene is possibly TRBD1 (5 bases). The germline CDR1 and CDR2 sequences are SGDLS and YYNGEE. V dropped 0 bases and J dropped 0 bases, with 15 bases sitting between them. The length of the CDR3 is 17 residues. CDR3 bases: TGTGCCAGCAGCGTAGGTCCAGGGAATACGGCTAACTATGGCTACACCTTC. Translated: CASSVGPGNTANYGYTF.

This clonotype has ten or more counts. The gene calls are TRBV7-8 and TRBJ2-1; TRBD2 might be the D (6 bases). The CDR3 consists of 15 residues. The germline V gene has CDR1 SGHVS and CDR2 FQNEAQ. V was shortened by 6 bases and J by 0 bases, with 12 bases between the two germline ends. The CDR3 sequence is CASRAGGSSYNEQFF. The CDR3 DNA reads TGTGCCAGCAGGGCTGGGGGGAGCTCCTACAATGAGCAGTTCTTC.

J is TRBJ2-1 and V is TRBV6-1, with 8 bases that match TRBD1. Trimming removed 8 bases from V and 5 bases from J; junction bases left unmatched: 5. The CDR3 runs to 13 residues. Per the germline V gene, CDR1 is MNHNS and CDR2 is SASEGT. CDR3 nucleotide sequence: TGTGCCAGCTGGATGACAGGGGACAATGAGCAGTTCTTC. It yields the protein CASWMTGDNEQFF.

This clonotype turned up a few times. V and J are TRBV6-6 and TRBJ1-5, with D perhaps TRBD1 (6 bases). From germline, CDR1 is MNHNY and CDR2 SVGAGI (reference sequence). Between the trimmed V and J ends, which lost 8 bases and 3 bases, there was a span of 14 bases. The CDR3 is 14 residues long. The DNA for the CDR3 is TGTGCCAGCGGGAGACAGGTCCCCAATCAGCCCCAGCATTTT. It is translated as CASGRQVPNQPQHF.

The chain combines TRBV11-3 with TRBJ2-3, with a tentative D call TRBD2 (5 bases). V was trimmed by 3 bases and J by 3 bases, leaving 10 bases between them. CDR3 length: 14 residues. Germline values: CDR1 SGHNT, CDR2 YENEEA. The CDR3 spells CASSFGRRTDTQYF. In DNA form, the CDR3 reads TGTGCCAGCAGCTTCGGCAGGAGGACAGATACGCAGTATTTT.

CDR3: CSVMTSQNEQFF. The CDR3 nucleotides read TGCAGCGTGATGACTAGCCAGAATGAGCAGTTCTTC. The chain combines TRBV29-1 with TRBJ2-1; 7 bases align to TRBD2. The junction had 6 bases not matched to a gene; V was cut back by 6 bases and J by 7 bases. The CDR3 is 12 residues long. Looked up from germline, CDR1 is SQVTM and CDR2 is ANQGSEA.

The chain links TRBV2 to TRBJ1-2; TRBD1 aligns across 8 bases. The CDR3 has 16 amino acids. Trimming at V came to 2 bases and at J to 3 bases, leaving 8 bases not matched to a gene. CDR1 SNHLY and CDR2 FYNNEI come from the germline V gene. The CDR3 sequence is CASSESPQGADYGYTF. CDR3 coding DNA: TGTGCCAGCAGTGAATCTCCTCAGGGGGCAGACTATGGCTACACCTTC.

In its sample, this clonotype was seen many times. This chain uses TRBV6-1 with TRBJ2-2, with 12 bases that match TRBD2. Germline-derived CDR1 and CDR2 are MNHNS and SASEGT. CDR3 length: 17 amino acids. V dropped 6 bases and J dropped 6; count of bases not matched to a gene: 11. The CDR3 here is CASSLPTSGRVAGELFF. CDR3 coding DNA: TGTGCCAGCAGCCTCCCGACTAGCGGGAGAGTCGCCGGGGAGCTGTTTTTT.